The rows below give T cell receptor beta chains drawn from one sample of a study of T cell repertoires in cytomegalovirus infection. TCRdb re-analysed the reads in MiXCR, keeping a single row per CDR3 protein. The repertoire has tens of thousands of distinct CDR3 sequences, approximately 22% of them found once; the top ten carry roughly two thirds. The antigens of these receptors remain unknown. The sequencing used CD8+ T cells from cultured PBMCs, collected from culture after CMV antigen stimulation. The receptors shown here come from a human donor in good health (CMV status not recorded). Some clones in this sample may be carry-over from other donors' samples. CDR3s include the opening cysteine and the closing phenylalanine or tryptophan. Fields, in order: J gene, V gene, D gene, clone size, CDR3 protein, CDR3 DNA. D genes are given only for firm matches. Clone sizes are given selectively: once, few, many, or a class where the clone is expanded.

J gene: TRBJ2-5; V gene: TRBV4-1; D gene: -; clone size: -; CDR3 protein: CASSREGGRTGTQYF; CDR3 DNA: TGCGCCAGCAGCCGGGAGGGGGGCAGGACGGGTACCCAGTACTTC
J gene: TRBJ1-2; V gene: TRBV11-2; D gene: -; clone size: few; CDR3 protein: CASSFKGFLEGYTF; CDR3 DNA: TGTGCCAGCAGCTTTAAGGGCTTCTTAGAGGGCTACACCTTC
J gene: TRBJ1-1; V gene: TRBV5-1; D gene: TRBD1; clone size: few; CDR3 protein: CASSLTWQGDTEAFF; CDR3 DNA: TGCGCCAGCAGCTTGACTTGGCAGGGGGACACTGAAGCTTTCTTT
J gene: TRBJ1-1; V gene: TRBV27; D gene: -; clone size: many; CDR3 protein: CASSALIWGEAFF; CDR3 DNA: TGTGCCAGCAGTGCTCTCATATGGGGTGAAGCTTTCTTT
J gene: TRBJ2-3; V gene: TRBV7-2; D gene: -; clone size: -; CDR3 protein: CATDSTDTQYF; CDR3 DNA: TGTGCGACAGATAGCACAGATACGCAGTATTTT
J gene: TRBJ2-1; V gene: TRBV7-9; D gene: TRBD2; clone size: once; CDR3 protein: CASSSTTAGGLNEQFF; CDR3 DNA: TGTGCCAGCAGCTCAACAACGGCGGGGGGGCTGAATGAGCAGTTCTTC
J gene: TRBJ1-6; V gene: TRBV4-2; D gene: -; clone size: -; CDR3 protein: CASSPAEGPRRDSPLHF; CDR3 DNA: TGTGCCAGCAGTCCCGCGGAGGGGCCGCGCCGGGATTCACCCCTCCACTTT
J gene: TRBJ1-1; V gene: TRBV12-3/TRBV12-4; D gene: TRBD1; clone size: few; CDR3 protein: CASSPWTGPTEAFF; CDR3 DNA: TGTGCCAGCAGTCCCTGGACAGGACCAACTGAAGCTTTCTTT
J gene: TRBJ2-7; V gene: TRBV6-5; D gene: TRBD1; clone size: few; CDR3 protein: CASSRGQTYEQYF; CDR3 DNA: TGTGCCAGCAGCCGGGGACAGACCTACGAGCAGTACTTC
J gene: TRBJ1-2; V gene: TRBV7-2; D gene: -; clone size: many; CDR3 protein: CASSLALRQGDGYTF; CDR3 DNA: TGTGCCAGCAGCTTAGCGCTAAGGCAGGGTGATGGCTACACCTTC
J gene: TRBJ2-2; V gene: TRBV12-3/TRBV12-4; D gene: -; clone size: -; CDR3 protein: CASSSFGDTGELFF; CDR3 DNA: TGTGCCAGCAGTTCCTTCGGGGACACCGGGGAGCTGTTTTTT
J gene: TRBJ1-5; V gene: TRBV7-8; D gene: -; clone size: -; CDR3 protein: CASTSMPVDIDQPQHF; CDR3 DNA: TGTGCCAGCACTTCCATGCCGGTCGACATAGATCAGCCCCAGCATTTT
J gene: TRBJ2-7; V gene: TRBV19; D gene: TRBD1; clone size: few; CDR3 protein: CASSIRDSSYEQYF; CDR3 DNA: TGTGCCAGTAGTATAAGGGACAGCTCCTACGAGCAGTACTTC
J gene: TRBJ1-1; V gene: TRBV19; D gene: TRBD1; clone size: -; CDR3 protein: CASSIGQGTEAFF; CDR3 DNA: TGTGCCAGTAGTATAGGACAGGGCACTGAAGCTTTCTTT
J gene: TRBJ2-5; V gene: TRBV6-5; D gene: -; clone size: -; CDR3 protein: CASSYSPGAQETQYF; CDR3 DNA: TGTGCCAGCAGTTACTCCCCCGGAGCCCAAGAGACCCAGTACTTC
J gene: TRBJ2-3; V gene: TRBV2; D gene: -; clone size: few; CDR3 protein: CASRAVGSPGTQYF; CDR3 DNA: TGTGCCAGCAGGGCGGTGGGCTCTCCGGGGACGCAGTATTTT
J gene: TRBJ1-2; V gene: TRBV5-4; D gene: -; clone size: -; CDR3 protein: CASSGWENYGYTF; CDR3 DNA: TGTGCCAGCAGTGGGTGGGAGAACTATGGCTACACCTTC
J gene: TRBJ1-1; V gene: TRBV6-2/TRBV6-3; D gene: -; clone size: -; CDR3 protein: CASSYPALEAFF; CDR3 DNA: TGTGCCAGCAGTTACCCAGCCCTTGAAGCTTTCTTT
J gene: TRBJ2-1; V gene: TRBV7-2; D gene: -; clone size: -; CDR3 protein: CASSLGSSEQFF; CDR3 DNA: TGTGCCAGCAGCTTAGGTTCCAGCGAGCAGTTCTTC
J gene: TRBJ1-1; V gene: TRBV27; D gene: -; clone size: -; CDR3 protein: CASSPRIEPNTEAFF; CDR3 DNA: TGTGCCAGCAGTCCTCGGATCGAGCCAAACACTGAAGCTTTCTTT
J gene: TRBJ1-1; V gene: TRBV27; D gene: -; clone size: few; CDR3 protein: CASLGRGGDTEAFF; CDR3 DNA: TGTGCCAGCCTGGGCCGGGGAGGGGACACTGAAGCTTTCTTT
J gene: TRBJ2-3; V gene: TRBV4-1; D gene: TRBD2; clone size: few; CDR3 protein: CASSQERGGRTDTQYF; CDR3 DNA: TGCGCCAGCAGCCAAGAGCGGGGGGGCCGAACAGATACGCAGTATTTT
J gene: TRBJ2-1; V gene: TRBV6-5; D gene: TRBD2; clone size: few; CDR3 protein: CASRIPGGALQFF; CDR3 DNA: TGTGCCAGCAGGATCCCCGGGGGGGCCTTGCAGTTCTTC
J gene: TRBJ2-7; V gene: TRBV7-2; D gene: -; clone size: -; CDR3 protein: CASSLVPGKLNEQYF; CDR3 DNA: TGTGCCAGCAGCTTAGTTCCAGGGAAGCTAAACGAGCAGTACTTC
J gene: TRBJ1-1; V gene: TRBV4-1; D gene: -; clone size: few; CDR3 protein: CASSPSGLQNSFF; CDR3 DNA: TGCGCCAGCAGCCCCTCCGGGCTCCAGAACTCTTTCTTT
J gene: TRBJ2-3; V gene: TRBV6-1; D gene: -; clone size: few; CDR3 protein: CASSQPRGLSTDTQYF; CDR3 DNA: TGTGCCAGCAGTCAACCCCGGGGACTCAGCACAGATACGCAGTATTTT
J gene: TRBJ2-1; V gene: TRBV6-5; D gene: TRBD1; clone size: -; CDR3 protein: CASSYSAGGDRGRLNEQFF; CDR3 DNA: TGTGCCAGCAGTTACTCCGCAGGGGGCGATCGGGGTCGGCTCAATGAGCAGTTCTTC
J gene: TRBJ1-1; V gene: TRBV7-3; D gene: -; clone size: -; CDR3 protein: CASSSQGITEAFF; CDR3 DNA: TGTGCCAGCAGCTCGCAGGGGATCACTGAAGCTTTCTTT
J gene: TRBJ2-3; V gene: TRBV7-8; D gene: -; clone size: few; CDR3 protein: CASSLGSVGRSTDTQYF; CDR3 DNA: TGTGCCAGCAGCTTAGGTAGTGTGGGAAGAAGCACAGATACGCAGTATTTT
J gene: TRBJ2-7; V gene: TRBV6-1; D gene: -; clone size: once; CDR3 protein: CASSLTRGRATYEQYF; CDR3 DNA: TGTGCCAGCAGTCTCACGAGGGGCAGGGCCACCTACGAGCAGTACTTC
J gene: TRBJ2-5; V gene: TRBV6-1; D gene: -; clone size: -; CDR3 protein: CASSASTGRPQETQYF; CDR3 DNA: TGTGCCAGCAGTGCCAGTACCGGACGACCCCAGGAGACCCAGTACTTC
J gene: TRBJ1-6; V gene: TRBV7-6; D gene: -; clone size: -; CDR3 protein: CASTRRTPSSPLHF; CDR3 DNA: TGTGCCAGCACCCGCCGGACCCCCTCTTCACCCCTCCACTTT
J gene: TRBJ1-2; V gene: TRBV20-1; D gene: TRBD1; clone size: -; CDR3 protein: CSASKGQINYGYTF; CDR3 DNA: TGCAGTGCTAGTAAGGGACAGATTAACTATGGCTACACCTTC
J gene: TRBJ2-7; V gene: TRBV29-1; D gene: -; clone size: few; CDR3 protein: CSVEGPTYEQYF; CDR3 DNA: TGCAGCGTCGAAGGCCCTACCTACGAGCAGTACTTC
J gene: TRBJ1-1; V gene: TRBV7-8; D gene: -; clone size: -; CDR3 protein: CASSFTALLNTEAFF; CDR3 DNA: TGTGCCAGCAGCTTTACAGCCCTCTTGAACACTGAAGCTTTCTTT
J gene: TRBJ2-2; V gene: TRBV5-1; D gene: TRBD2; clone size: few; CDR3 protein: CASSIAGPNTGELFF; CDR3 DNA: TGCGCCAGTTCGATAGCGGGGCCGAACACCGGGGAGCTGTTTTTT
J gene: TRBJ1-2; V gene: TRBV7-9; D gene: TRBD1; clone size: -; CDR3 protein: CASSLGQVYGYTF; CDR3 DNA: TGTGCCAGCAGCCTGGGACAGGTTTATGGCTACACCTTC
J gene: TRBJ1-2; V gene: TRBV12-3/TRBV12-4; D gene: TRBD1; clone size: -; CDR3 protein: CASSTGVDGYTF; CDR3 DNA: TGTGCCAGCAGCACAGGGGTAGATGGCTACACCTTC
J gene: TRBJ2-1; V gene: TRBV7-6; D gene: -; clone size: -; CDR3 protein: CASSLVGDNEQFF; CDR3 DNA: TGTGCCAGCAGCTTAGTGGGGGACAATGAGCAGTTCTTC
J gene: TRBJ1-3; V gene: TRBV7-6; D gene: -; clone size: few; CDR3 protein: CASRDRNSGNTIYF; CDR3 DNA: TGTGCCAGCAGGGACCGGAATTCTGGAAACACCATATATTTT
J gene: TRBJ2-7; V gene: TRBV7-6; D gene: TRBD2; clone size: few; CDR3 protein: CASSLGSSTSGSYEQYF; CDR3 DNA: TGTGCCAGCAGCTTAGGGTCCTCGACTAGCGGTTCCTACGAGCAGTACTTC
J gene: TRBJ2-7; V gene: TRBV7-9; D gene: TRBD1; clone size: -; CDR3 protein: CASSLGTNRGTYF; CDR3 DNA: TGTGCCAGCAGCTTAGGGACCAACAGGGGCACCTACTTC
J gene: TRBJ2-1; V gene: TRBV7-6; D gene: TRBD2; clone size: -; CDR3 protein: CASSPRTSGSYNEQFF; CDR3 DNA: TGTGCCAGCAGCCCCCGGACTAGCGGCTCCTACAATGAGCAGTTCTTC
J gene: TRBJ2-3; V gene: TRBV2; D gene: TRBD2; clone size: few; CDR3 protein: CASSEPSGSTDTQYF; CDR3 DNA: TGTGCCAGCAGTGAGCCTAGCGGGAGCACAGATACGCAGTATTTT
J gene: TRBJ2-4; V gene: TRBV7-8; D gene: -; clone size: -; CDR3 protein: CASSSLGTDQNIQYF; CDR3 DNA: TGTGCCAGCAGCTCGTTAGGGACGGACCAAAACATTCAGTACTTC
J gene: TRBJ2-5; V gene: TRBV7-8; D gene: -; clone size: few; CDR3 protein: CASSHPGGQIKETQYF; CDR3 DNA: TGTGCCAGCAGCCACCCGGGGGGCCAGATCAAAGAGACCCAGTACTTC
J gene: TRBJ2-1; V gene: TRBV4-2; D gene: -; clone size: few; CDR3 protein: CASSQPLGASYNEQFF; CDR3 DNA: TGTGCCAGCAGCCAACCATTGGGCGCATCCTACAATGAGCAGTTCTTC